Each of the 8 T cell receptor beta chains below was sequenced from the same sample in a study of cytomegalovirus exposure and HLA in healthy donors. Both 60 Vbeta primers and 13 Jbeta primers went into the PCR. Assay: immunoSEQ multiplex PCR; the TCRdb copy retains only in-frame clones and omits some. Of some 170,000 clones listed, roughly 80% are singletons. Sequences were obtained from PBMCs. The receptors here all came from a woman under 40 in good health and CMV-seropositive.

For this clone: At one of its ends the junction is not consistent with the germline gene, which may arise from a read error. The gene calls are TRBV7-9 and TRBJ1-3; a weak D match, TRBD1 (6 bases). The CDR3 runs to 16 residues. Germline-derived CDR1 and CDR2 are SEHNR and FQNEAQ (reference sequence). As DNA, the CDR3 is TGTGCCAGCAGCTTAGTACAGGGATCTCCTGGAGACACCATATATTTT. Its protein is CASSLVQGSPGDTIYF. Supplemented by reference TRBV7-9 and TRBJ1-3, the full variable domain reads DTGVSQNPRHKITKRGQNVTFRCDPISEHNRLYWYRQTLGQGPEFLTYFQNEAQLEKSRLLSDRFSAERPKGSFSTLEIQRTEQGDSAMYLCASSLVQGSPGDTIYFGEGSWLTVV.

This chain uses TRBV2 with TRBJ2-2, with a possible D match to TRBD1 (6 bases). The CDR3 is 16 residues long. The V end was cut by 6 bases, the J end by 1 base, with 15 bases between. Germline CDR1 reads SNHLY; CDR2 reads FYNNEI. The CDR3 DNA sequence: TGTGCCAGCAGCTTACAGGGACGCAAGAACACCGGGGAGCTGTTTTTT. It specifies CASSLQGRKNTGELFF.

This clone was picked up one time. This chain uses TRBV29-1 with TRBJ2-1; TRBD2 aligns across 10 bases. With 1 base clipped from V and 0 bases from J, the junction kept 15 bases outside the gene matches. Germline CDR1 reads SQVTM; CDR2 reads ANQGSEA. The CDR3 has 20 residues. The CDR3 nucleotides are TGCAGCGTTGAAGGCTTGGTAGCGGGGGGTTCGGTGGGCTCCTACAATGAGCAGTTCTTC. Translating it yields CSVEGLVAGGSVGSYNEQFF.

This chain uses TRBV7-6 with TRBJ2-2, with 8 bases lining up with TRBD2. CDR1 SGHVS and CDR2 FNYEAQ come from the germline V gene. CDR3 length equals 15 residues. V lost 1 base and J lost 3; bases outside the gene matches: 1. The CDR3 reads CASSLDGRDTGELFF. In DNA form, the CDR3 reads TGTGCCAGCAGCTTAGACGGGAGGGACACCGGGGAGCTGTTTTTT.

This rearrangement joins TRBV28 to TRBJ1-3; D may be TRBD1 (6 bases). Per the germline V gene, CDR1 is MDHEN and CDR2 is SYDVKM. This CDR3 region has 15 residues. Trimming cost V 3 bases and J 2 bases, with 11 bases left between them. The CDR3 bases are TGTGCCAGCAGTTTCGGGGGGCGAGCTGGAAACACCATATATTTT. It encodes CASSFGGRAGNTIYF.

The genes are TRBV4-2 and TRBJ2-5; 11 nucleotides agree with TRBD2. V was pared by 0 bases and J by 5 bases, with 5 bases of the junction left unmatched. The CDR3 loop spans 16 amino acids. Germline CDR1 LGHNA, CDR2 YNFKEQ. CDR3 coding DNA: TGTGCCAGCAGCCAAGATGAGGCTAGCGGGGGGGAGACCCAGTACTTC. It is translated as CASSQDEASGGETQYF.

This chain connects TRBV18 to TRBJ1-4; unclear D gene. V was cut by 0 bases and J by 8 bases, with 7 bases left in between. CDR1 and CDR2 (germline): KGHSH, LQKENI. The CDR3 consists of 13 residues. The CDR3 DNA is TGTGCCAGCTCACCACCGTCTAGGGAAAAACTGTTTTTT. Its protein product is CASSPPSREKLFF.

The chain uses TRBV2 and TRBJ1-1; 7 nucleotides align to TRBD1. This CDR3 contains 14 residues. Per germline, CDR1 SNHLY and CDR2 FYNNEI. V was pared by 6 bases and J by 8 bases, with 12 bases of the junction left unmatched. This chain's CDR3 is CASRIDRDRQEAFF. CDR3 sequence (DNA): TGTGCCAGCAGAATCGACAGGGATCGACAAGAAGCTTTCTTT.